The next 22 T cell receptor beta chains were all read from a single sample in a study. One entry per CDR3 protein results from TCRdb running MiXCR on the 5' RACE reads. The table has under 65,000 distinct CDR3 sequences, 28% seen once. The sample consisted of tumor-infiltrating memory CD4+ T cells sorted from the breast tumor. Subset meaning: memory CD4+ T cells, CD4+CD45RO+CD25-. These receptors were collected from a female donor with breast cancer.

The chain is built from TRBV11-3 and TRBJ2-3, with D possibly being TRBD2 (5 bases). This CDR3 has 14 amino acids. V lost 0 bases, J lost 7 bases, and 11 bases lay in between. The germline V gene has CDR1 SGHNT and CDR2 YENEEA. CDR3 in amino acids: CASSLDALVNTQYF. For the CDR3, the DNA is TGTGCCAGCAGCTTAGACGCACTAGTAAATACGCAGTATTTT.

This clonotype came up a few times. This sequence joins TRBV7-9 and TRBJ2-1; the D gene is possibly TRBD2 (6 bases). The CDR3 consists of 12 residues. Per germline, CDR1 SEHNR and CDR2 FQNEAQ (reference sequence). Trimming stripped 1 base from V and 10 bases from J, with 8 bases between. The CDR3 loop reads CASSLESGEQFF. The CDR3 DNA is TGTGCCAGCAGCTTAGAAAGCGGGGAGCAGTTCTTC.

This clonotype was counted between two and nine times. The chain is built from TRBV5-4 and TRBJ1-4, with a weak D call TRBD1 (5 bases). Per the germline V gene, CDR1 is SGHNT and CDR2 is YYREEE (reference sequence). The V and J ends lost 3 bases and 8 bases respectively, with 14 bases between them. The CDR3 is 14 residues long. In DNA, the CDR3 is TGTGCCAGCAGCTCCAGGGTTGAGGAGGAAAAACTGTTTTTT. This encodes CASSSRVEEEKLFF.

The table lists this clonotype with a few counts. This rearrangement joins TRBV20-1 to TRBJ2-2; 9 nucleotides align to TRBD1. From germline, CDR1 is DFQATT and CDR2 SNEGSKA (reference sequence). The CDR3 is made up of 14 amino acids. The V and J ends lost 5 bases and 1 base, in that order; junction bases with no gene match: 2. The CDR3 loop is CSAPGQGNTGELFF. The CDR3 DNA follows: TGCAGTGCTCCGGGACAGGGGAACACCGGGGAGCTGTTTTTT.

This clonotype was counted a few times. The chain combines TRBV9 with TRBJ2-5; D is possibly TRBD2 (6 bases). CDR3 length: 14 amino acids. Trimming cost V 7 bases and J 5 bases, with 18 bases left between them. The germline V gene encodes CDR1 SGDLS and CDR2 YYNGEE. The CDR3 is CASGRGGPGETQYF. CDR3 sequence (DNA): TGTGCCAGCGGCAGAGGAGGGCCGGGGGAGACCCAGTACTTC.

There are a few counts of this clonotype. This rearrangement joins TRBV6-1 to TRBJ2-7; D gene unclear. V shed 4 bases and J shed 1 base, with 8 bases lying between them. CDR1 and CDR2 (germline): MNHNS, SASEGT. The CDR3 extends over 13 amino acids. The CDR3 DNA follows: TGTGCCAGCAGTGGTTACGGTTCCTACGAGCAGTACTTC. As protein: CASSGYGSYEQYF.

The chain joins TRBV20-1 to TRBJ2-5; the D is unclear. Trimming removed 1 base at V and 4 bases at J, with 10 bases between. The CDR3 is made up of 13 amino acids. Germline V gives CDR1 DFQATT, CDR2 SNEGSKA (reference sequence). The CDR3 here is CSARATVVETQYF. CDR3 nucleotides: TGCAGTGCTAGAGCCACGGTCGTAGAGACCCAGTACTTC.

V is TRBV6-1 and J is TRBJ2-7, with 7 bases that match TRBD1. The junction had 12 bases not matched to a gene; V was cut back by 8 bases and J by 2 bases. The CDR3 is 15 amino acids. The germline CDR1 and CDR2 sequences are MNHNS and SASEGT. Here the CDR3 reads CASRTPGTVTYEQYF. DNA for the CDR3: TGTGCCAGCCGGACACCCGGGACAGTTACCTACGAGCAGTACTTC.

CDR3 in amino acids: CASSLYEELFF. The CDR3 DNA reads as TGTGCCAGCAGTTTATATGAGGAGCTGTTTTTT. This rearrangement joins TRBV28 to TRBJ2-2; unclear D gene. The V gene lost 1 base and the J gene lost 10 bases, with 4 bases spanning the gap. The germline gives CDR1 MDHEN, CDR2 SYDVKM. This CDR3 spans 11 amino acids.

V usage is TRBV24-1 and J usage is TRBJ2-5, with 8 bases aligning to TRBD1. Germline lookup yields CDR1 KGHDR and CDR2 SFDVKD. The CDR3 is 13 amino acids. V trimming: 5 bases; J trimming: 4 bases; junction bases outside the gene matches: 2. The CDR3 reads CATSVGQGETQYF. The CDR3 DNA follows: TGTGCCACCAGTGTCGGACAGGGAGAGACCCAGTACTTC.

Only a few counts were recorded for this clonotype. The chain links TRBV25-1 to TRBJ2-7; TRBD1 or TRBD2 may be the D gene (6 bases each). Germline-derived CDR1 and CDR2 are MGHDK and SYGVNS. The CDR3 totals 13 residues. V lost 6 bases, J lost 4 bases, and 13 bases lay in between. The chain's CDR3 is CASSRGTKYEQYF. In nucleotides, the CDR3 is TGTGCCAGCAGCCGCGGGACAAAATACGAGCAGTACTTC.

CDR3 sequence reads: CASSQGVTQTGYYGYTF. As DNA, the CDR3 is TGTGCCAGCAGCCAAGGGGTAACCCAGACAGGATACTATGGCTACACCTTC. The V and J genes are TRBV3-1 and TRBJ1-2; a possible D gene is TRBD1 (6 bases). The CDR3 is 17 residues long. In germline, CDR1 is LGHDT, CDR2 YNNKEL (reference sequence). The V end was cut by 1 base, the J end by 3 bases, with 18 bases between.

This chain uses TRBV5-6 with TRBJ2-1; 9 bases fit TRBD2. The CDR3 loop spans 15 amino acids. Germline loops: CDR1 SGHDT, CDR2 YYEEEE. The junction had 4 bases not matched to a gene; V was cut back by 2 bases and J by 4 bases. The CDR3 coding sequence is TGTGCCAGCAGCTTTAATAGCGGGGGTTACAATGAGCAGTTCTTC. This translates into CASSFNSGGYNEQFF.

In the case of this clonotype: The CDR3 end shows no conserved phenylalanine or tryptophan, and so a read error is likely. The chain links TRBV20-1 to TRBJ2-3; the match to TRBD2 covers 10 bases. Germline V gene sequence: CDR1 DFQATT, CDR2 SNEGSKA (reference sequence). V was clipped by 2 bases and J by 3 bases; unmatched bases: 5. The CDR3 is 15 residues long. The CDR3 DNA is TGCAGTGCTAGACTAGCGGGAGATATGACAGATACGCAGTATGTT. This sequence encodes CSARLAGDMTDTQYV.

This clonotype was seen more than once but under ten times. This chain connects TRBV5-1 to TRBJ2-5, with TRBD1 matching over 12 bases. Germline lookup yields CDR1 SGHRS and CDR2 YFSETQ. After removal of 3 bases from V and 5 bases from J, the junction contained 8 bases not matched to a gene. CDR3 length: 16 residues. The CDR3, as DNA: TGCGCCAGCAGCTCGATGGGACAGGGGGCTGGTGAGACCCAGTACTTC. Translated, it gives CASSSMGQGAGETQYF.

The chain combines TRBV19 with TRBJ2-2, with 7 positions matching TRBD2. From germline, CDR1 is LNHDA and CDR2 SQIVND (reference sequence). The CDR3 extends over 14 amino acids. Unmatched junction bases numbered 5, after V lost 7 bases and J lost 3 bases. In DNA form, the CDR3 reads TGTGCCAGTAAGGCGGGAGTGTACACCGGGGAGCTGTTTTTT. Residues: CASKAGVYTGELFF.

This sequence joins TRBV5-1 and TRBJ2-6; D is uncertain. V was shortened by 0 bases and J by 0 bases, with 7 bases between the two germline ends. Germline V CDR1 and CDR2: SGHRS, YFSETQ. The CDR3 loop spans 16 amino acids. The CDR3 reads CASSLDVLSGANVLTF. DNA for the CDR3: TGCGCCAGCAGCTTGGATGTCCTCTCTGGGGCCAACGTCCTGACTTTC. Full variable domain (rest looked up from reference TRBV5-1 and TRBJ2-6): KAGVTQTPRYLIKTRGQQVTLSCSPISGHRSVSWYQQTPGQGLQFLFEYFSETQRNKGNFPGRFSGRQFSNSRSEMNVSTLELGDSALYLCASSLDVLSGANVLTFGAGSRLTVL.

The sample holds a few counts of this clonotype. The CDR3 spells CASSRTTTNEKLFF. The CDR3 nucleotides read TGTGCCAGCAGTCGGACAACAACTAATGAAAAACTGTTTTTT. The rearrangement uses TRBV2 and TRBJ1-4, with a weak D call TRBD1 (5 bases). Trimming shortened V by 5 bases and J by 0 bases, and 7 bases separated the two germline ends. CDR3 length equals 14 residues. The germline V gene has CDR1 SNHLY and CDR2 FYNNEI.

The V and J genes are TRBV5-1 and TRBJ2-2, with 8 bases aligning to TRBD1. Losses at the gene ends were 4 bases for V and 4 bases for J; bases not matched to a gene: 6. CDR1 and CDR2 (germline): SGHRS, YFSETQ. This CDR3 spans 15 amino acids. The CDR3, as DNA: TGCGCCAGCAGCACAGGACAGGGTACCACCGGGGAGCTGTTTTTT. The encoded protein is CASSTGQGTTGELFF. Using reference TRBV5-1 and TRBJ2-2 for the parts outside the CDR3, the full variable domain is KAGVTQTPRYLIKTRGQQVTLSCSPISGHRSVSWYQQTPGQGLQFLFEYFSETQRNKGNFPGRFSGRQFSNSRSEMNVSTLELGDSALYLCASSTGQGTTGELFFGEGSRLTVL.

This clonotype was observed many times. The CDR3 protein is CSARGLDSSPLHF. The CDR3 DNA is TGCAGTGCTAGAGGGTTGGATTCGTCACCCCTCCACTTT. V and J are TRBV20-1 and TRBJ1-6; D remains ambiguous. Germline V CDR1 and CDR2: DFQATT, SNEGSKA (reference sequence). This CDR3 has 13 residues. Trimming shortened V by 1 base and J by 10 bases, and 11 bases separated the two germline ends.

The chain has TRBV3-1 and TRBJ1-2; 8 bases align to TRBD1. CDR1 and CDR2 (germline): LGHDT, YNNKEL (reference sequence). The CDR3 has 15 residues. The V and J ends lost 4 bases and 7 bases, in that order; junction bases with no gene match: 11. The CDR3 loop reads CASSLDTGGYSGYTF. CDR3 DNA sequence: TGTGCCAGCAGCCTAGATACAGGGGGGTATAGTGGCTACACCTTC. Combining the CDR3 with reference TRBV3-1 and TRBJ1-2 gives the whole variable domain DTAVSQTPKYLVTQMGNDKSIKCEQNLGHDTMYWYKQDSKKFLKIMFSYNNKELIINETVPNRFSPKSPDKAHLNLHINSLELGDSAVYFCASSLDTGGYSGYTFGSGTRLTVV.

Only a few counts were recorded for this clonotype. This chain links TRBV7-9 with TRBJ2-7, with a possible D match to TRBD1 (5 bases). The CDR3 totals 12 residues. Germline-derived CDR1 and CDR2 are SEHNR and FQNEAQ (reference sequence). The germline V and J ends were trimmed by 5 bases and 3 bases, with 8 bases remaining between them. CDR3 in DNA: TGTGCCAGCAGCCGACAGAACTACGAGCAGTACTTC. It translates to CASSRQNYEQYF. Full variable domain (remainder filled in from reference TRBV7-9 and TRBJ2-7): DTGVSQNPRHKITKRGQNVTFRCDPISEHNRLYWYRQTLGQGPEFLTYFQNEAQLEKSRLLSDRFSAERPKGSFSTLEIQRTEQGDSAMYLCASSRQNYEQYFGPGTRLTVT.